This TCR beta chain was profiled in a study of cytomegalovirus exposure and HLA in healthy donors. Study-wide points: Relative to equally common others, HLA-associated TCR beta chains showed greater clonal expansion in a later analysis. A later analysis appeared to link common viral pathogens to several of the most significant clusters. Listed as cytomegalovirus-associated were roughly 180 TCR beta chains.

Amplification used 60 Vbeta primers and 13 Jbeta primers. Profiled with immunoSEQ multiplex PCR; TCRdb holds only in-frame clones, not every one. The sample holds 170,000 or so clones; about 80% are singletons and the top ten take around 7.2%. Details on this clone: Antigen unknown.

Each donor was nominally healthy when sampled (though unrecorded immune exposures were likely). V was pared by 4 bases and J by 6 bases, with 11 bases of the junction left unmatched. Germline CDR1 is SGHDN and CDR2 is FVKESK. This CDR3 comprises 15 residues. The chain has TRBV14 and TRBJ1-2; 7 bases line up with TRBD1. Sequencing was carried out using PBMCs. The sequence was obtained from a man aged 30 to 45 in good health and CMV-seropositive. CDR3 region: CASSRLDRASDGYTF. CDR3 sequence (DNA): TGTGCCAGCAGCCGTCTCGACAGGGCCTCGGATGGCTACACCTTC.